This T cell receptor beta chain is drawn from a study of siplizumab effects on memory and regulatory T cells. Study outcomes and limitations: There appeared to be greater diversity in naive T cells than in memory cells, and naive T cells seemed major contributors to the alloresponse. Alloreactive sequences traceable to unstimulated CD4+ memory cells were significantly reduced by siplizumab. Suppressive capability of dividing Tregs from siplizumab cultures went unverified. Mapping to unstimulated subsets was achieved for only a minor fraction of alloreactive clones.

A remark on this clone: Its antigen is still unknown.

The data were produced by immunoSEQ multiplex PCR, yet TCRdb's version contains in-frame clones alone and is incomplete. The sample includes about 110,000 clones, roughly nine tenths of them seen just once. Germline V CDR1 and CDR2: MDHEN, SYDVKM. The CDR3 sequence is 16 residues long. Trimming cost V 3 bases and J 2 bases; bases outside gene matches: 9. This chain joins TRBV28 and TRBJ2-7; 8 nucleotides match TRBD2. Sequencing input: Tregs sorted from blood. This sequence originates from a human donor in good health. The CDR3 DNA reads TGTGCCAGCAGTTTCCACCTAGCGGGCCTAACCTACGAGCAGTACTTC. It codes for CASSFHLAGLTYEQYF.